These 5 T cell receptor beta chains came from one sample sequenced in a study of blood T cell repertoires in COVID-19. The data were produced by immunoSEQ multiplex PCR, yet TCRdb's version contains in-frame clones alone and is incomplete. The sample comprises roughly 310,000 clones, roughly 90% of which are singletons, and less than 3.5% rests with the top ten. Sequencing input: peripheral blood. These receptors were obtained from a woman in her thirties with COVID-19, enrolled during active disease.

CDR3 protein: CAWSVLLLSNTGELFF. The CDR3 region has the DNA TGTGCCTGGAGTGTACTTCTTCTCTCGAACACCGGGGAGCTGTTTTTT. The gene calls are TRBV30 and TRBJ2-2; D gene ambiguous. Germline loops: CDR1 GTSNPN, CDR2 SVGIG (reference sequence). Trimming took 0 bases from V and 0 from J, leaving 11 bases between them. The CDR3 runs 16 residues.

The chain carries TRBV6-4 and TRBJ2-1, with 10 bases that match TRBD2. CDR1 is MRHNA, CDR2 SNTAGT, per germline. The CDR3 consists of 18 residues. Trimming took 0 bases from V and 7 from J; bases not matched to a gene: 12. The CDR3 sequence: CASSDSGFQREGINEQFF. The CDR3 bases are TGTGCCAGCAGTGACTCAGGCTTCCAGCGGGAGGGGATAAATGAGCAGTTCTTC.

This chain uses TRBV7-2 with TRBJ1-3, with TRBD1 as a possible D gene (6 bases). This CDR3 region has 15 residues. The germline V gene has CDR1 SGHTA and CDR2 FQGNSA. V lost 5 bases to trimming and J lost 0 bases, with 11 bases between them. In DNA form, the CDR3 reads TGTGCCAGCAGCATCGACAGGAGCTCTGGAAACACCATATATTTT. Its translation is CASSIDRSSGNTIYF.

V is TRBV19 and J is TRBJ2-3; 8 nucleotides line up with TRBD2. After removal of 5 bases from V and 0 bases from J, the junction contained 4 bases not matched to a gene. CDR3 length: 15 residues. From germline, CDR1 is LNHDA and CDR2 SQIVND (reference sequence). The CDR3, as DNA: TGTGCCAGTAGTGCTAGCGGGTTTAGCACAGATACGCAGTATTTT. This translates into CASSASGFSTDTQYF.

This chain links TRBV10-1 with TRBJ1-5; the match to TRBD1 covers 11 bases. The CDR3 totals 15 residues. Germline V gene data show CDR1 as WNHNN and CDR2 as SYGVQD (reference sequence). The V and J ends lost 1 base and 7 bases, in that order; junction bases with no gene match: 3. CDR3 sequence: CASSEWGQGDQPQHF. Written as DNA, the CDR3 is TGCGCCAGCAGTGAGTGGGGACAGGGGGACCAGCCCCAGCATTTT.